This TCR beta chain was identified during a study of T cell responses to AZD1222 COVID-19 vaccine. Findings of the study overall: Regions 160-218 and 743-854 dominated among vaccine-associated CD4 TCRs spanning spike. Only 5 or 6 AZD1222 recipients tested seropositive at baseline.

Combined were second doses at about 4 or about 12 weeks. Data came from immunoSEQ multiplex PCR; TCRdb stores just in-frame clones and leaves some out. The sample holds more than 85,000 clones, 80% to 95% seen once. Comment on this clone: Its specificity is unknown.

V lost 4 bases to trimming and J lost 1 base, with 17 bases between them. CDR1 SGHRS and CDR2 YFSETQ come from the germline V gene. The CDR3 length is 16 residues. The source of this sequence is an adult who received the AZD1222 COVID-19 vaccine. V is TRBV5-1 and J is TRBJ2-5; tentatively, D is TRBD1 or TRBD2 (6 bases each). The source was peripheral blood, collected 28 days after the second AZD1222 dose. The CDR3 DNA is TGCGCCAGCAGCGGAACCGGGGGACAACCCCAAGAGACCCAGTACTTC. As protein: CASSGTGGQPQETQYF.